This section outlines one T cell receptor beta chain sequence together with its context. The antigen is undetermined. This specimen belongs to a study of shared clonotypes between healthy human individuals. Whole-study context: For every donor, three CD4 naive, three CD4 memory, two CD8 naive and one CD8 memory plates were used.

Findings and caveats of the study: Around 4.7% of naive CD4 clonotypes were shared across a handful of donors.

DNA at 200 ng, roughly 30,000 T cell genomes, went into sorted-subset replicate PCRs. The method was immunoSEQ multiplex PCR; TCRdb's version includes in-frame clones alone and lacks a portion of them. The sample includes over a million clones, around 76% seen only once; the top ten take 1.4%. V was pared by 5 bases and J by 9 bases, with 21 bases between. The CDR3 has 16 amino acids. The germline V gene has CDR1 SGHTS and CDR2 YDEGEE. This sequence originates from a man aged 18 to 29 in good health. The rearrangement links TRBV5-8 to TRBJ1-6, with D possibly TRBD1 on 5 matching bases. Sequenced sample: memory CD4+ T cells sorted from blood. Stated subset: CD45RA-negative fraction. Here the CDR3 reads CASSRFGGVSGSPLHF. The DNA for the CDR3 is TGTGCCAGCAGTAGGTTCGGGGGGGTCTCTGGTTCACCCCTCCACTTT.